These 14 T cell receptor beta chains came from one sample sequenced in a study of immune heterogeneity within non-small cell lung tumors. Multiplex PCR with 32 V and 13 J primers amplified TCR beta CDR3. TCRdb passed the multiplex PCR reads through MiXCR, listing each CDR3 protein once. The repertoire consists of about 3,000 distinct CDR3 sequences, with 14% to 15% occurring once and the leading ten covering under 25%. For each sample, template was about 550 ng of bulk tumor genomic DNA. During surgery, several far-apart biopsies were obtained from every primary tumor. Their non-small cell lung cancer was newly diagnosed and untreated, and the patients underwent curative surgery. Sequencing input: lung tumor tissue. The receptors stem from a female donor with non-small cell lung cancer.

This clonotype is medium-sized (0.01 to 0.1%). This sequence joins TRBV29-1 and TRBJ1-2; TRBD1 agrees at 9 bases. The CDR3 is made up of 13 amino acids. Unmatched junction bases numbered 7, after V lost 3 bases and J lost 8 bases. The germline V gene encodes CDR1 SQVTM and CDR2 ANQGSEA. This CDR3 reads CSVDTGGDEGYTF. The CDR3 nucleotides read TGCAGCGTTGATACAGGGGGCGATGAAGGCTACACCTTC.

The rearrangement uses TRBV3-1 and TRBJ2-3; 10 nucleotides line up with TRBD2. After removal of 1 base from V and 6 bases from J, the junction contained 1 base not matched to a gene. Germline CDR1 LGHDT, CDR2 YNNKEL (reference sequence). CDR3 length equals 14 residues. Here the CDR3 DNA reads TGTGCCAGCAGCCAAGTTAGCGGGGGGGATACGCAGTATTTT. This gives the protein CASSQVSGGDTQYF.

Comment on this clonotype: This sequence may be a read error, since a much larger clone differs from it by one base. The chain joins TRBV7-2 to TRBJ1-2, with D hard to call. Germline assignment: CDR1 SGHTA and CDR2 FQGNSA. This CDR3 region has 14 residues. The CDR3 reads CASTLRRGNYGYTF. CDR3 nucleotide sequence: TGTGCCAGCACCTTAAGGCGGGGAAACTATGGCTACACCTTC.

At least ten counts were recorded for this clonotype. This sequence joins TRBV10-3 and TRBJ1-1; 8 positions match TRBD1. CDR1 and CDR2 from the germline V gene are ENHRY and SYGVKD. The CDR3 runs 14 residues. V was clipped by 10 bases and J by 2 bases; unmatched bases: 9. CDR3 amino acids: CATFPGQANTEAFF. CDR3 DNA sequence: TGTGCCACCTTCCCGGGACAGGCCAACACTGAAGCTTTCTTT.

In the case of this clonotype: At one end the junction does not follow the germline gene, possibly because of a read error. The chain links TRBV18 to TRBJ2-2; TRBD1 aligns across 10 bases. Germline V gene sequence: CDR1 KGHSH, CDR2 LQKENI. This CDR3 is 15 amino acids long. The DNA of the CDR3 is TGTGCCAGCCCACCGGGACAGGGGAACACCGTGGAGCTGTTTTTT. Translating it yields CASPPGQGNTVELFF. The complete variable domain, with remaining parts taken from reference TRBV18 and TRBJ2-2, reads NAGVMQNPRHLVRRRGQEARLRCSPMKGHSHVYWYRQLPEEGLKFMVYLQKENIIDESGMPKERFSAEFPKEGPSILRIQQVVRGDSAAYFCASPPGQGNTVELFFGEGSRLTVL.

This clonotype has only a few counts. V usage is TRBV7-3 and J usage is TRBJ2-1; TRBD1 matches 10 bases. The CDR3 sequence is 19 residues long. Germline values: CDR1 SGHTA, CDR2 FQGTGA. Unmatched junction bases numbered 17, after V lost 4 bases and J lost 5 bases. In DNA, the CDR3 is TGTGCCAGCAGCTCCCGAACTCCTCGGGACAGGGGTTTAAACAATGAGCAGTTCTTC. It translates to CASSSRTPRDRGLNNEQFF.

This clonotype is categorized as medium-sized (0.01 to 0.1%). V usage is TRBV5-1 and J usage is TRBJ2-1; 15 bases align to TRBD2. In germline, CDR1 is SGHRS, CDR2 YFSETQ. There are 18 residues in the CDR3. V gave up 4 bases and J gave up 4 bases; unmatched junction bases: 9. In nucleotides, the CDR3 is TGCGCCAGCAGCCCGGGACTAGCGGGAGGTTGGGTATACAATGAGCAGTTCTTC. Amino acids: CASSPGLAGGWVYNEQFF.

Comment on this clonotype: This may be a read error, as it is one base from a much larger clone. The chain recombines TRBV11-3 with TRBJ2-2, with D tentatively TRBD1 (6 bases). V was trimmed by 2 bases and J by 6 bases, leaving 13 bases between them. This CDR3 is built from 15 residues. Germline CDR1 and CDR2: SGHNT and YENEEA. DNA of the CDR3: TGTGCCAGCAGCTTAACAGGGATGGCCTCCGGGGAGCTGTTTTTT. It encodes CASSLTGMASGELFF.

The chain has TRBV24-1 and TRBJ2-3; D not resolved. Trimming cost V 1 base and J 2 bases, with 12 bases left between them. Looked up from germline, CDR1 is KGHDR and CDR2 is SFDVKD. The CDR3 spans 16 residues. CDR3 residues: CATSDFSGSPTDTQYF. CDR3 nucleotides: TGTGCCACCAGTGATTTCAGTGGCTCGCCCACAGATACGCAGTATTTT.

V gene TRBV3-1 combines with J gene TRBJ1-1; TRBD1 matches 7 bases. Germline CDR1 and CDR2: LGHDT and YNNKEL (reference sequence). Unmatched junction bases numbered 10, after V lost 0 bases and J lost 0 bases. The CDR3 is 18 amino acids. The CDR3 loop is CASSQDRGGRGMNTEAFF. CDR3 nucleotides: TGTGCCAGCAGCCAAGACAGGGGGGGGCGTGGGATGAACACTGAAGCTTTCTTT.

This clonotype has just a few counts. The chain employs TRBV4-1 and TRBJ2-1, with TRBD2 matching 16 bases. The CDR3 runs to 19 residues. Unmatched junction bases numbered 12, after V lost 3 bases and J lost 7 bases. Germline V gene sequence: CDR1 MGHRA, CDR2 YSYEKL. CDR3 nucleotide sequence: TGCGCCAGCAGCCACCCGGGACTAGCGGGAGGGCCGAGAAGGAATGAGCAGTTCTTC. Its translation is CASSHPGLAGGPRRNEQFF.

By sample share, this clonotype is medium-sized. The chain combines TRBV12-3 or TRBV12-4 with TRBJ1-6; 10 nucleotides line up with TRBD1. The V gene end was trimmed by 5 bases and the J gene end by 9 bases; junction bases not matched to a gene: 7. CDR3 length: 15 residues. CDR3 DNA: TGTGCCAGCAGTCCACGGACAGGGGGTAGTTCACCCCTCCACTTT. Protein product: CASSPRTGGSSPLHF.

This clonotype rates as medium-sized. CDR3 in amino acids: CASSVGQGTEAFF. CDR3 coding DNA: TGTGCCAGCAGCGTAGGACAAGGGACTGAAGCTTTCTTT. The J gene is TRBJ1-1, the V gene TRBV9; D unresolved. This CDR3 has 13 residues. Germline loops: CDR1 SGDLS, CDR2 YYNGEE. Trimming took 0 bases from V and 5 from J, leaving 8 bases between them.

This clonotype appeared many times. In DNA form, the CDR3 reads TGTGCCAGCAGCTACACGCCGGGACTAGCGGTATCCACCTACGAGCAGTACTTC. It is translated as CASSYTPGLAVSTYEQYF. The rearrangement uses TRBV6-1 and TRBJ2-7; 11 bases are a match to TRBD2. There are 18 residues in the CDR3. V was pared by 6 bases and J by 2 bases, with 15 bases of the junction left unmatched. The germline V gene has CDR1 MNHNS and CDR2 SASEGT.